This T cell receptor beta chain came from a study of shared clonotypes between healthy human individuals. CDR1 is SEHNR, CDR2 FQNEAQ, per germline (reference sequence). Trimming pared 5 bases from V and 10 bases from J, leaving 11 bases between. The CDR3 consists of 11 residues. The method was immunoSEQ multiplex PCR; TCRdb's version includes in-frame clones alone and lacks a portion of them. The table has roughly 2,000,000 clones, roughly 95% seen once. Naive CD8 cells lacked CD45RO, underwent positive selection for CCR7 and left out terminally differentiated effector memory CD45RA+ cells. This chain uses TRBV7-9 with TRBJ1-2; D uncertain. The sequence derives from a young man in good health. Some clones in this sample may be carry-over from other donors' samples. Sequencing was done on a sample of naive CD8+ T cells from PBMCs. The CDR3 nucleotides read TGTGCCAGCAGCCGAAAGCCCTACTACACCTTC. As protein: CASSRKPYYTF. Full variable domain (missing parts from reference TRBV7-9 and TRBJ1-2): DTGVSQNPRHKITKRGQNVTFRCDPISEHNRLYWYRQTLGQGPEFLTYFQNEAQLEKSRLLSDRFSAERPKGSFSTLEIQRTEQGDSAMYLCASSRKPYYTFGSGTRLTVV.